This T cell receptor (beta chain) was identified in a study of shared clonotypes between healthy human individuals. Some clones are missing from TCRdb's copy, which holds only in-frame ones; the method was immunoSEQ multiplex PCR. The data show about 2.1 million clones, with about 93% seen just once and 1.7% held by the top ten. This clone was seen once. Germline V lookup: CDR1 MNHEY, CDR2 SVGAGI. This CDR3 has 13 residues. Trimming cost V 6 bases and J 2 bases, with 10 bases left between them. Naive CD8 isolation took CD45RO-negative cells positively selected for CCR7 and excluded terminally differentiated effector memory CD45RA+ cells.

What was sequenced was naive CD8+ T cells from PBMCs. The chain has TRBV6-5 and TRBJ1-2; D remains unclear. The source is a man between 18 and 35 years old in good health. Some clones in this sample may be carry-over from other donors' samples. The CDR3 nucleotides read TGTGCCAGCAGCCCCGGAAGAAACTATGGCTACACCTTC. Translation: CASSPGRNYGYTF.